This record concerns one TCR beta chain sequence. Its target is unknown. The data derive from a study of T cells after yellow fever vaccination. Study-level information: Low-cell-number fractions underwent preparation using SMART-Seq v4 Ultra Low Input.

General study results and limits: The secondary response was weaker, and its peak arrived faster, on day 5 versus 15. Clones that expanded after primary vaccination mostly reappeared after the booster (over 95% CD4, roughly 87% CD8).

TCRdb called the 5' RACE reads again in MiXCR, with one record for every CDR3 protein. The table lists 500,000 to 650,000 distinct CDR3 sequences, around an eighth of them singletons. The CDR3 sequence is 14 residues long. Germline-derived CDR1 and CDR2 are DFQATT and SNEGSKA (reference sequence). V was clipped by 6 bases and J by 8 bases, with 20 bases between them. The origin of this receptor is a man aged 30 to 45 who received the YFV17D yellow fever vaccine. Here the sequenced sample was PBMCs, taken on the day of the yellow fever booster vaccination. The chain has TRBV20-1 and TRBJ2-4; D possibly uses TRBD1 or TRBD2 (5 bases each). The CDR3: CSAPLQGEVYIQYF. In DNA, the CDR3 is TGCAGTGCCCCCCTCCAGGGAGAGGTGTACATTCAGTACTTC.